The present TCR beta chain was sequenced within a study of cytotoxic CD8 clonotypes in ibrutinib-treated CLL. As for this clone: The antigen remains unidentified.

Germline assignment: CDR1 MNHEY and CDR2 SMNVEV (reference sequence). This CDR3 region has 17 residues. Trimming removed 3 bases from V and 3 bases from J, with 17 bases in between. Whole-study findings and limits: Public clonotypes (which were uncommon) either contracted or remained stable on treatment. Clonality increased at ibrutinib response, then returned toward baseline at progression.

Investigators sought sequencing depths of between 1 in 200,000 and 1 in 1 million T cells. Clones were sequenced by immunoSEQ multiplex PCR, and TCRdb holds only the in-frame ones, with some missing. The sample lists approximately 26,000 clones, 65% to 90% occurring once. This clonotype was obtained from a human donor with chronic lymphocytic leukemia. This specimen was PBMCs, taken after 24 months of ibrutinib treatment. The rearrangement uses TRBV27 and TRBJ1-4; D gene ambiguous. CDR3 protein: CASSFISHPAPNEKLFF. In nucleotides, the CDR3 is TGTGCCAGCAGTTTTATTTCCCATCCTGCCCCTAATGAAAAACTGTTTTTT. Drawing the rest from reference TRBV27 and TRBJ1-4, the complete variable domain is EAQVTQNPRYLITVTGKKLTVTCSQNMNHEYMSWYRQDPGLGLRQIYYSMNVEVTDKGDVPEGYKVSRKEKRNFPLILESPSPNQTSLYFCASSFISHPAPNEKLFFGSGTQLSVL.